These 11 T cell receptor beta chains came from one sample sequenced in a study of blood T cell repertoires in COVID-19. The method was immunoSEQ multiplex PCR; TCRdb's version includes in-frame clones alone and lacks a portion of them. The sample includes about 200,000 clones, 80% to 95% of them seen just once. Material for sequencing was peripheral blood. The receptor set was obtained from a man aged 60 to 69 with COVID-19, enrolled during active disease.

The V call is TRBV4-1, the J call TRBJ2-1, with D perhaps TRBD1 (5 bases). V was trimmed by 2 bases and J by 9 bases, leaving 11 bases between them. The CDR3 length is 13 residues. Looked up from germline, CDR1 is MGHRA and CDR2 is YSYEKL. The CDR3 DNA reads as TGCGCCAGCAGCCAAAGGGGCAACGTTGAGCAGTTCTTC. This encodes CASSQRGNVEQFF.

This clone was counted once. This chain joins TRBV10-1 and TRBJ2-6; TRBD1 agrees at 8 bases. Germline CDR1 and CDR2: WNHNN and SYGVQD (reference sequence). V lost 7 bases and J lost 2; bases outside the gene matches: 4. This CDR3 is built from 15 residues. This chain's CDR3 is CASNDRGPGANVLTF. The DNA for the CDR3 is TGCGCCAGCAATGACAGGGGCCCTGGGGCCAACGTCCTGACTTTC.

The rearrangement links TRBV5-1 to TRBJ2-4; D perhaps matches TRBD2 (5 bases). V was trimmed by 9 bases and J by 4 bases, leaving 20 bases between them. CDR3 length: 15 residues. From germline, CDR1 is SGHRS and CDR2 YFSETQ. The CDR3 DNA sequence: TGCGCCACCCCGAAACTAGGTCCGATAAAAAACATTCAGTACTTC. This codes for CATPKLGPIKNIQYF.

This chain links TRBV27 with TRBJ1-4; 8 nucleotides agree with TRBD1. V shed 5 bases, J shed 4 bases, and the junction held 12 bases outside the gene matches. CDR3 length equals 17 residues. Germline V gene sequence: CDR1 MNHEY, CDR2 SMNVEV (reference sequence). The CDR3 spells CASSAKTGVEGNEKLFF. CDR3 nucleotides: TGTGCCAGCAGTGCGAAGACAGGGGTTGAAGGTAATGAAAAACTGTTTTTT.

Here the CDR3 DNA reads TGTGCCAGCAGTTACAAGGGGGTAAGCACTGAAGCTTTCTTT. Encoded protein: CASSYKGVSTEAFF. The chain couples TRBV6-5 to TRBJ1-1, with D possibly being TRBD1 (6 bases). Germline values: CDR1 MNHEY, CDR2 SVGAGI. The CDR3 runs to 14 residues. Trimming removed 2 bases from V and 4 bases from J, with 11 bases in between.

The genes are TRBV5-1 and TRBJ1-4, with 7 bases that match TRBD1. The junction had 6 bases not matched to a gene; V was cut back by 0 bases and J by 7 bases. Germline CDR1 SGHRS, CDR2 YFSETQ. The CDR3 is 15 amino acids. Here the CDR3 DNA reads TGCGCCAGCAGCTTGGATGGGACAGAAGGTGAAAAACTGTTTTTT. Protein product: CASSLDGTEGEKLFF.

The chain couples TRBV30 to TRBJ1-2; a possible D gene is TRBD1 (5 bases). The V end lost 5 bases, the J end lost 8 bases, and 15 bases lay between the germline ends. This CDR3 contains 12 residues. Per germline, CDR1 GTSNPN and CDR2 SVGIG (reference sequence). The CDR3 nucleotides are TGTGCCTGGGGTAGCCTCTCAGGGGGCTACACCTTC. Its translation: CAWGSLSGGYTF.

The chain uses TRBV24-1 and TRBJ2-1; D is possibly TRBD2 (6 bases). Trimming shortened V by 7 bases and J by 10 bases, and 22 bases separated the two germline ends. Germline V lookup: CDR1 KGHDR, CDR2 SFDVKD. The CDR3 extends over 15 amino acids. The CDR3 is CATSTKGLYPREQFF. The DNA for the CDR3 is TGTGCCACCAGCACCAAGGGACTCTACCCTCGGGAGCAGTTCTTC.

J is TRBJ2-7 and V is TRBV19, with D tentatively TRBD2 (6 bases). Looked up from germline, CDR1 is LNHDA and CDR2 is SQIVND (reference sequence). This CDR3 is built from 15 residues. The ends were cut back, 3 bases at V and 2 bases at J, with 14 bases in the middle. CDR3 loop: CASSIRGDRPYEQYF. The CDR3 coding sequence is TGTGCCAGTAGTATTCGCGGGGACCGACCCTACGAGCAGTACTTC.

This chain uses TRBV11-2 with TRBJ2-1; possibly TRBD2 for D (6 bases). V was clipped by 2 bases and J by 7 bases, with 15 bases between them. The CDR3 runs 15 residues. CDR1 is SGHAT, CDR2 FQNNGV, per germline. CDR3 sequence (DNA): TGTGCCAGCAGCTTACCCCTGGGTAGCGGTAATGAGCAGTTCTTC. As protein: CASSLPLGSGNEQFF. The variable domain in full, completed from reference TRBV11-2 and TRBJ2-1, reads EAGVAQSPRYKIIEKRQSVAFWCNPISGHATLYWYQQILGQGPKLLIQFQNNGVVDDSQLPKDRFSAERLKGVDSTLKIQPAKLEDSAVYLCASSLPLGSGNEQFFGPGTRLTVL.

CDR3 in amino acids: CASSASQGSSYNEQFF. CDR3 in DNA: TGCGCCAGCAGCGCATCACAGGGGAGCTCCTACAATGAGCAGTTCTTC. The chain recombines TRBV4-3 with TRBJ2-1, with 7 bases matching TRBD1. The V gene end was trimmed by 5 bases and the J gene end by 0 bases; junction bases not matched to a gene: 7. This CDR3 region has 16 residues. CDR1 and CDR2 (germline): LGHNA, YSLEER.